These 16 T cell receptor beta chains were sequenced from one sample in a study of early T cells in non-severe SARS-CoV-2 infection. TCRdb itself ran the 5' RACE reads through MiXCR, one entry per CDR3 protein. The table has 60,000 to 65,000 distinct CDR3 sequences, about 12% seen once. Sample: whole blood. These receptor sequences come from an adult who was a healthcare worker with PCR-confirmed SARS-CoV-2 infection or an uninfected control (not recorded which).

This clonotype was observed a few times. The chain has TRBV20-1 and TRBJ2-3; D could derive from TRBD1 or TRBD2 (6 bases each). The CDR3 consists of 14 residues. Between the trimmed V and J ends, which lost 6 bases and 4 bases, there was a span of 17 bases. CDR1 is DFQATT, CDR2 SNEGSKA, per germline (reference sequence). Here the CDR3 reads CSAVGGGPPDTQYF. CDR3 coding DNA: TGCAGTGCCGTGGGTGGGGGGCCCCCAGATACGCAGTATTTT.

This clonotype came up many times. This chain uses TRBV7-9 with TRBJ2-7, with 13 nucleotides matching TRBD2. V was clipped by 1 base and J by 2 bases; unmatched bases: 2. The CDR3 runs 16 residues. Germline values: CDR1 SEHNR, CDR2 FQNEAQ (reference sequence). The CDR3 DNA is TGTGCCAGCAGCTTAGGACTAGCGGGAGGCACCTACGAGCAGTACTTC. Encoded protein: CASSLGLAGGTYEQYF. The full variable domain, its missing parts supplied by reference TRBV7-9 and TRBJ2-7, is DTGVSQNPRHKITKRGQNVTFRCDPISEHNRLYWYRQTLGQGPEFLTYFQNEAQLEKSRLLSDRFSAERPKGSFSTLEIQRTEQGDSAMYLCASSLGLAGGTYEQYFGPGTRLTVT.

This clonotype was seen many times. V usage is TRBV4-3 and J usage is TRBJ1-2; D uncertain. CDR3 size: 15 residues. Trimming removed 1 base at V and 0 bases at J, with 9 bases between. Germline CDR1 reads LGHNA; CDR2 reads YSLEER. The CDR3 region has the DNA TGCGCCAGCAGCCAAGCCCCACTGACTAACTATGGCTACACCTTC. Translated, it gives CASSQAPLTNYGYTF.

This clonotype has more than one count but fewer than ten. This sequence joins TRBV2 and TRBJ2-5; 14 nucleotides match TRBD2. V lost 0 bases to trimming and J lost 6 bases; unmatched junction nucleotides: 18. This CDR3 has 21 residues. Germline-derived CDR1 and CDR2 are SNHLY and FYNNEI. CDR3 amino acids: CASSEAGTSGRDGVLKKTQYF. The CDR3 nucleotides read TGTGCCAGCAGTGAAGCTGGGACTAGCGGGAGAGACGGAGTTTTGAAAAAGACCCAGTACTTC.

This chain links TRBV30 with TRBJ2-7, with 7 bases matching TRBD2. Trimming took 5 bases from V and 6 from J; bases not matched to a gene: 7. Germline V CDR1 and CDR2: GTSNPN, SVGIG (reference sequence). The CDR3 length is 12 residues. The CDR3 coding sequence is TGTGCCTGGGCTCCGGGACTAACCGAGCAGTACTTC. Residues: CAWAPGLTEQYF.

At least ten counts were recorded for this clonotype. This CDR3 reads CASSQNTGNPTNEKLFF. The CDR3 DNA reads TGCGCCAGCAGCCAAAACACAGGGAACCCAACTAATGAAAAACTGTTTTTT. This chain joins TRBV4-3 and TRBJ1-4, with D maybe TRBD1 (6 bases). This CDR3 is built from 17 residues. V lost 2 bases and J lost 0, with 13 bases in between. Germline V gives CDR1 LGHNA, CDR2 YSLEER.

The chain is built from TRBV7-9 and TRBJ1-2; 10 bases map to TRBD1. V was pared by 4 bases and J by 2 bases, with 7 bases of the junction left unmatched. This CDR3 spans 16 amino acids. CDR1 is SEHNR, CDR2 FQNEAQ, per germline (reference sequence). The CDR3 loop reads CASSYSGTGANYGYTF. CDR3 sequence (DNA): TGTGCCAGCAGCTATTCCGGGACAGGGGCAAACTATGGCTACACCTTC.

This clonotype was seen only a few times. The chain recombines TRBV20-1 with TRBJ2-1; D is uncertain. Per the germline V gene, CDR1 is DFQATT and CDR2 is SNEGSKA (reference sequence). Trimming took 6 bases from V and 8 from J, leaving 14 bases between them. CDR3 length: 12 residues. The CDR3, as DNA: TGCAGTGCCTCAGGTCTACGGGATGAGCAGTTCTTC. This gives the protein CSASGLRDEQFF.

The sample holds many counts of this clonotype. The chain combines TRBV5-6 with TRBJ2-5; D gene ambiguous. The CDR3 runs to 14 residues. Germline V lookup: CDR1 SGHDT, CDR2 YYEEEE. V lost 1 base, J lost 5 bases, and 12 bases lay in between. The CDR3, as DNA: TGTGCCAGCAGCTTGTTTTGGTCCCGCGAGACCCAGTACTTC. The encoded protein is CASSLFWSRETQYF.

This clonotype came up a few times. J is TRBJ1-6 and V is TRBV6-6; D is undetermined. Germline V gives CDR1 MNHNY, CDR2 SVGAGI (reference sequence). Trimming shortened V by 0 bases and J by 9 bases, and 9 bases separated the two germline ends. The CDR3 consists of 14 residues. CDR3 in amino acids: CASSYSPDRSPLHF. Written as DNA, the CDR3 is TGTGCCAGCAGTTACTCGCCAGATCGTTCACCCCTCCACTTT.

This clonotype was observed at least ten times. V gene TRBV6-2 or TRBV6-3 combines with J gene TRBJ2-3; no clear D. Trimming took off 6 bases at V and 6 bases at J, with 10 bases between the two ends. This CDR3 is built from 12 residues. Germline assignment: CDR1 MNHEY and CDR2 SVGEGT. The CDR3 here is CASSPVWDTQYF. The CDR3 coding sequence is TGTGCCAGCAGCCCAGTTTGGGATACGCAGTATTTT.

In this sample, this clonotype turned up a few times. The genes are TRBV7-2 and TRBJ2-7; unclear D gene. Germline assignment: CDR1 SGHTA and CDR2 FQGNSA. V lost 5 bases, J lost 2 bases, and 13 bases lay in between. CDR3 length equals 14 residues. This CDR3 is CASSGRTSPYEQYF. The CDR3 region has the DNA TGTGCCAGCAGCGGACGAACTTCTCCCTACGAGCAGTACTTC.

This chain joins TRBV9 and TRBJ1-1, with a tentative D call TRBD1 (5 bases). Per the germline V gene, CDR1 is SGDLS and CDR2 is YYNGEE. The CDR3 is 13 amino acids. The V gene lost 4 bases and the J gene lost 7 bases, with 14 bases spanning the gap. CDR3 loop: CASSQTGQGEAFF. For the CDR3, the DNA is TGTGCCAGCAGCCAGACGGGGCAGGGTGAAGCTTTCTTT. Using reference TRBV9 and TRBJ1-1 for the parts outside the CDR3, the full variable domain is DSGVTQTPKHLITATGQRVTLRCSPRSGDLSVYWYQQSLDQGLQFLIQYYNGEERAKGNILERFSAQQFPDLHSELNLSSLELGDSALYFCASSQTGQGEAFFGQGTRLTVV.

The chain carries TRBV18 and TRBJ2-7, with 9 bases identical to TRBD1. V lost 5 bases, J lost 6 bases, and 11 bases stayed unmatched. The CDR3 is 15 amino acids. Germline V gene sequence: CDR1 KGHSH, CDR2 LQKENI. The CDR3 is CASSAQSTGGGEQYF. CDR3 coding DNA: TGTGCCAGCTCAGCCCAAAGCACAGGGGGCGGCGAGCAGTACTTC.

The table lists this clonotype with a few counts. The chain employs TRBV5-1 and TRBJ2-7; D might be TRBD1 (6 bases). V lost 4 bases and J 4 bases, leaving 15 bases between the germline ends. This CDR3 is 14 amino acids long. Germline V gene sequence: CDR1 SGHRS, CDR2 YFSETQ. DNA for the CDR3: TGCGCCAGCAGCAACCGGGACATTGATTACGAGCAGTACTTC. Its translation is CASSNRDIDYEQYF.

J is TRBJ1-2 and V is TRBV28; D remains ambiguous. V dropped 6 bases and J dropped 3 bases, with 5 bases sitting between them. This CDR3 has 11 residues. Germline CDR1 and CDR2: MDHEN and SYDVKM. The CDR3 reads CASSHYYGYTF. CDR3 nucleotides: TGTGCCAGCAGCCACTACTATGGCTACACCTTC.